Listed below are T cell receptor beta chains from one sample, sequenced in a study of identical twins. A single record per CDR3 protein comes from TCRdb applying MiXCR to the 5' RACE reads. The table lists 400,000 to 550,000 distinct CDR3 sequences, about 24% of them singletons. These data were also filed under a second study, of T cells expressing NK-cell markers.

The material sequenced was CD4+ T cells sorted from blood. Source of these receptors: a woman in her late teens or twenties in good health. CDR3s include the opening cysteine and the closing phenylalanine or tryptophan. The D gene is left open where the match is weak. The size of a clone is reported for some rows only, either as once, few or many, or as a class for expanded clones.

TRBJ2-5	TRBV9	-	TRBD1	CASSPSVLTGVQETQYF	TGTGCCAGCAGCCCCTCGGTTTTGACAGGGGTACAAGAGACCCAGTACTTC
TRBJ2-3	TRBV11-2	-	-	CASSLGAQRTDTQYF	TGTGCCAGCAGCTTAGGGGCACAACGCACAGATACGCAGTATTTT
TRBJ2-3	TRBV12-3/TRBV12-4	few	-	CASRHGGSIHTQYF	TGTGCCAGCAGGCATGGGGGGAGCATACATACGCAGTATTTT
TRBJ2-2	TRBV5-1	-	-	CASSLAPGRGLNTGELFF	TGCGCCAGCAGCTTGGCCCCAGGGCGGGGACTGAACACCGGGGAGCTGTTTTTT
TRBJ1-1	TRBV5-1	few	-	CASSWAENTEAFF	TGCGCCAGCAGCTGGGCAGAGAACACTGAAGCTTTCTTT
TRBJ2-5	TRBV2	-	-	CASRADETQYF	TGTGCCAGCAGGGCCGACGAGACCCAGTACTTC
TRBJ1-3	TRBV6-1	-	-	CASKAGTSGNTIYF	TGTGCCAGCAAGGCAGGGACCTCTGGAAACACCATATATTTT
TRBJ2-3	TRBV11-2	few	-	CASSLDKERLTDTQYF	TGTGCCAGCAGCTTAGATAAGGAGCGGCTGACAGATACGCAGTATTTT
TRBJ2-3	TRBV20-1	-	-	CSARAGTSTDTQYF	TGCAGTGCTAGAGCCGGTACTAGCACAGATACGCAGTATTTT
TRBJ1-5	TRBV20-1	-	-	CSASGGRPSQPQHF	TGCAGTGCTAGCGGAGGGCGGCCCAGTCAGCCCCAGCATTTT
TRBJ2-7	TRBV20-1	once	TRBD1	CSARVRDRAYEQYF	TGCAGTGCTAGAGTCCGGGACAGGGCCTACGAGCAGTACTTC
TRBJ2-1	TRBV27	-	-	CASRSSRGFKNEQFF	TGTGCCAGCAGGTCAAGTAGGGGGTTTAAAAATGAGCAGTTCTTC
TRBJ1-5	TRBV28	-	-	CASSLTGGRNQPQHF	TGTGCCAGCAGTCTAACAGGCGGTCGCAATCAGCCCCAGCATTTT
TRBJ1-3	TRBV6-5	few	-	CASSYGAGVGNTIYF	TGTGCCAGCAGTTACGGGGCAGGGGTAGGGAACACCATATATTTT
TRBJ2-1	TRBV12-5	-	-	CASGLRVSSYNEQFF	TGTGCTAGTGGTTTACGGGTGAGCTCCTACAATGAGCAGTTCTTC
TRBJ2-1	TRBV4-1	-	TRBD2	CASSRPTSGRLHNEQFF	TGCGCCAGCAGCCGACCCACTAGCGGGAGGCTTCACAATGAGCAGTTCTTC
TRBJ1-3	TRBV12-3/TRBV12-4	many	-	CASSFIGDYSGNTIYF	TGTGCCAGCAGTTTCATTGGCGACTACTCTGGAAACACCATATATTTT
TRBJ2-7	TRBV20-1	-	-	CSARGQFLVDEQYF	TGCAGTGCCAGAGGACAGTTCCTCGTAGACGAGCAGTACTTC
TRBJ2-3	TRBV3-1	-	-	CASSRGFADTQYF	TGTGCCAGCAGCCGAGGGTTCGCAGATACGCAGTATTTT
TRBJ2-1	TRBV25-1	-	-	CASSPFPRGGNEQFF	TGTGCCAGCAGTCCCTTCCCGCGAGGGGGCAATGAGCAGTTCTTC
TRBJ2-7	TRBV6-5	-	-	CASSYSATGAYEQYF	TGTGCCAGCAGTTACTCTGCAACAGGAGCCTACGAGCAGTACTTC
TRBJ2-7	TRBV20-1	-	-	CSAYKGAQGFYEQYF	TGCAGTGCGTACAAGGGAGCCCAGGGATTCTACGAGCAGTACTTC
TRBJ2-2	TRBV5-1	few	-	CASSLGAINTGELFF	TGCGCCAGCAGCTTGGGCGCTATCAACACCGGGGAGCTGTTTTTT
TRBJ2-1	TRBV12-3/TRBV12-4	many	TRBD1	CASTRTGTYNEQFF	TGTGCCAGCACCCGGACAGGTACCTACAATGAGCAGTTCTTC
TRBJ1-4	TRBV24-1	many	-	CATSDPAGKLFF	TGTGCCACCAGTGATCCGGCCGGTAAACTGTTTTTT
TRBJ2-7	TRBV20-1	few	TRBD2	CSARVGTSLRYEQYF	TGCAGTGCTAGGGTTGGGACTAGCCTGCGGTACGAGCAGTACTTC
TRBJ2-7	TRBV27	-	-	CASSVRGQSSYEQYF	TGTGCCAGCAGTGTCCGCGGACAGTCCTCCTACGAGCAGTACTTC
TRBJ2-7	TRBV7-2	-	TRBD2	CASSLALAGVYEQYF	TGTGCCAGCAGCTTAGCGCTAGCGGGAGTCTACGAGCAGTACTTC
TRBJ1-1	TRBV28	-	-	CASILSQGNTEAFF	TGTGCCAGCATCCTCTCACAGGGGAACACTGAAGCTTTCTTT
TRBJ2-1	TRBV29-1	few	-	CSVHGTSYNEQFF	TGCAGCGTCCATGGGACGAGCTACAATGAGCAGTTCTTC
TRBJ2-7	TRBV7-9	few	-	CASSLKGSGYEQYF	TGTGCCAGCAGCTTAAAGGGATCCGGCTACGAGCAGTACTTC
TRBJ2-7	TRBV20-1	few	TRBD2	CSASPGRDEQYF	TGCAGTGCTAGTCCAGGGAGGGACGAGCAGTACTTC
TRBJ1-2	TRBV20-1	few	-	CSARRLNRGYTF	TGCAGTGCTAGAAGACTGAATCGTGGCTACACCTTC
TRBJ2-1	TRBV9	few	TRBD2	CASSAGLAENNEQFF	TGTGCCAGCAGTGCGGGACTAGCGGAGAACAATGAGCAGTTCTTC
TRBJ2-2	TRBV4-3	few	TRBD2	CASSQDPSGVNTGELFF	TGCGCCAGCAGCCAAGACCCAAGCGGGGTAAACACCGGGGAGCTGTTTTTT
TRBJ2-2	TRBV13	-	-	CASSSPGRNTGELFF	TGTGCCAGCAGCTCCCCGGGGAGGAACACCGGGGAGCTGTTTTTT
TRBJ2-6	TRBV19	-	-	CASSIDRISGANVLTF	TGTGCCAGTAGTATTGACAGGATCTCTGGGGCCAACGTCCTGACTTTC
TRBJ2-1	TRBV7-9	-	TRBD1	CASSTPGTVFEQFF	TGTGCCAGCAGCACCCCCGGGACAGTTTTTGAGCAGTTCTTC
TRBJ2-7	TRBV20-1	-	TRBD2	CSAGTSGRSEQYF	TGCAGTGCTGGGACTAGCGGGAGGTCCGAGCAGTACTTC
TRBJ2-7	TRBV9	few	-	CASSPEAGGYSYEQYF	TGTGCCAGCAGCCCCGAGGCTGGCGGTTACTCCTACGAGCAGTACTTC
TRBJ2-1	TRBV11-2	-	-	CASSPNRVQFF	TGTGCCAGCAGCCCAAATCGCGTGCAGTTCTTC
TRBJ2-7	TRBV5-1	-	-	CASSFATGVAYEQYF	TGCGCCAGCAGCTTCGCGACGGGGGTCGCCTACGAGCAGTACTTC
TRBJ2-7	TRBV7-8	few	-	CASSLALGYEQYF	TGTGCCAGCAGCTTAGCGTTGGGGTACGAGCAGTACTTC
TRBJ1-1	TRBV24-1	-	-	CATSDDTGRAFF	TGTGCCACCAGTGATGATACAGGGAGAGCTTTCTTT
TRBJ2-7	TRBV15	few	-	CATSRAGAEQYF	TGTGCCACCAGCAGAGCTGGGGCCGAGCAGTACTTC
TRBJ2-1	TRBV7-2	few	-	CASSLSGSGTTYNEQFF	TGTGCCAGCAGCTTAAGTGGCAGCGGGACAACCTACAATGAGCAGTTCTTC
TRBJ2-5	TRBV4-3	-	TRBD2	CASSSAGVPAETQYF	TGCGCCAGCAGCTCCGCGGGGGTTCCGGCCGAGACCCAGTACTTC
TRBJ2-1	TRBV6-2/TRBV6-3	-	-	CASSTHVPSYNEQFF	TGTGCCAGCAGCACTCACGTACCATCCTACAATGAGCAGTTCTTC
TRBJ2-1	TRBV3-1	few	-	CASSQGVQSYNEQFF	TGTGCCAGCAGCCAAGGGGTCCAATCCTACAATGAGCAGTTCTTC
TRBJ2-7	TRBV4-1	-	-	CASSQTTGDIQQYF	TGCGCCAGCAGCCAAACGACCGGGGACATCCAACAGTACTTC
TRBJ2-1	TRBV14	-	TRBD2	CASSPLERAGNNEQFF	TGTGCCAGCAGCCCCCTAGAGCGAGCGGGGAACAATGAGCAGTTCTTC
TRBJ1-1	TRBV5-6	-	TRBD1	CASSSPKQPGQAYLNTEAFF	TGTGCCAGCAGCTCTCCCAAACAACCGGGACAGGCCTACTTGAACACTGAAGCTTTCTTT
TRBJ1-1	TRBV10-3	-	-	CAISVLDDTEAFF	TGTGCCATCAGTGTATTAGACGACACTGAAGCTTTCTTT
TRBJ2-2	TRBV5-5	-	-	CASSPTRQDGGELFF	TGTGCCAGCAGCCCCACTAGACAGGACGGCGGGGAGCTGTTTTTT
TRBJ2-7	TRBV20-1	-	-	CSAQAGTRTTYEQYF	TGCAGTGCCCAGGCCGGGACGAGGACCACCTACGAGCAGTACTTC
TRBJ2-5	TRBV7-2	few	-	CASSFHETQYF	TGTGCCAGCAGCTTCCACGAGACCCAGTACTTC
TRBJ2-2	TRBV29-1	-	-	CSVGTMTNTGELFF	TGCAGCGTGGGGACCATGACGAACACCGGGGAGCTGTTTTTT
TRBJ2-4	TRBV7-9	few	TRBD1	CASRAGQGLNIQYF	TGTGCCAGCAGGGCGGGACAGGGGCTAAACATTCAGTACTTC
TRBJ1-1	TRBV10-3	once	-	CAIKSDSSTEAFF	TGTGCCATCAAATCAGACAGTTCCACTGAAGCTTTCTTT
TRBJ2-2	TRBV5-1	-	-	CASSLAWGADTGELFF	TGCGCCAGCAGCTTGGCGTGGGGGGCCGACACCGGGGAGCTGTTTTTT